A single sample is the source of the 4 T cell receptor beta chains below, sequenced in a study of beta chain features in type 1 diabetes. cDNA synthesis used the whole RNA isolate, giving expressed TCRB sequences. Some clones are missing from TCRdb's copy, which holds only in-frame ones; the method was immunoSEQ multiplex PCR. The data hold 600,000 to 650,000 clones, with about 16% observed a single time. Sequencing was performed on naive CD4+ T cells from blood. Receptors were obtained from a young man in good health.

For the CDR3, the DNA is TGTGCCAGCAGCGTCAGGGGAGGCAATCAGCCCCAGCATTTT. Protein sequence: CASSVRGGNQPQHF. The rearrangement joins TRBV7-2 to TRBJ1-5, with D tentatively TRBD1 (6 bases). Germline-derived CDR1 and CDR2 are SGHTA and FQGNSA. The CDR3 is made up of 14 amino acids. V lost 5 bases to trimming and J lost 2 bases, with 10 bases between them.

The chain carries TRBV6-5 and TRBJ2-1; D assignment may be TRBD1 or TRBD2 (5 bases each). This CDR3 comprises 12 residues. Germline-derived CDR1 and CDR2 are MNHEY and SVGAGI. Deletions cut 4 bases from V and 6 bases from J, with 7 bases between. This CDR3 reads CASSFGGNEQFF. For the CDR3, the DNA is TGTGCCAGCAGTTTTGGGGGCAATGAGCAGTTCTTC.

This clone has just a few counts. The chain couples TRBV7-9 to TRBJ2-7; D gene unclear. CDR1 is SEHNR and CDR2 is FQNEAQ in the germline V gene (reference sequence). V was pared by 2 bases and J by 2 bases, with 10 bases between. This CDR3 has 14 residues. The CDR3 bases are TGTGCCAGCAGCTTAATGTTCGGGCCCTACGAGCAGTACTTC. Translated, it gives CASSLMFGPYEQYF.

This clone came up a few times. This rearrangement joins TRBV7-2 to TRBJ1-3; perhaps TRBD1 as D (5 bases). V lost 0 bases, J lost 0 bases, and 15 bases lay in between. Germline values: CDR1 SGHTA, CDR2 FQGNSA. The CDR3 loop spans 18 amino acids. The CDR3, as DNA: TGTGCCAGCAGCTTAGCGCGGAGCAGGGCGAGCTCTGGAAACACCATATATTTT. Its translation is CASSLARSRASSGNTIYF.